The present TCR beta chain was sequenced within a study of neurological immune-mediated disorders. Overall study results and limits: Expansion of TCR clones was greatest in HTLV-1-associated myelopathy and smallest in multiple sclerosis, where it fell below that of healthy controls.

This CDR3 contains 17 residues. Looked up from germline, CDR1 is SGHTA and CDR2 is FQGTGA. V lost 2 bases to trimming and J lost 0 bases; unmatched junction nucleotides: 7. As for time point: longitudinal time-point 3. Maryland, USA blood bank volunteers served as healthy controls. The cDNA was generated through 5'RACE incorporating 10-nucleotide random UMIs. TCRdb reprocessed the 5' RACE reads via MiXCR and lists one record per CDR3 protein. The sample has approximately 58,000 distinct CDR3 sequences; roughly 8.4% are singletons. The table lists this clonotype with many counts. Its antigen is as yet unknown.

Sequencing used PBMCs. The origin of this receptor is a woman aged 40 to 55 in good health. V is TRBV7-3 and J is TRBJ2-1; TRBD1 aligns across 7 bases. CDR3 amino acids: CASSLGKGASSYNEQFF. CDR3 coding DNA: TGTGCCAGCAGCTTAGGGAAGGGGGCGAGCTCCTACAATGAGCAGTTCTTC. The full variable domain, in which reference TRBV7-3 and TRBJ2-1 provide the parts outside the CDR3, is GAGVSQTPSNKVTEKGKYVELRCDPISGHTALYWYRQSLGQGPEFLIYFQGTGAADDSGLPNDRFFAVRPEGSVSTLKIQRTERGDSAVYLCASSLGKGASSYNEQFFGPGTRLTVL.